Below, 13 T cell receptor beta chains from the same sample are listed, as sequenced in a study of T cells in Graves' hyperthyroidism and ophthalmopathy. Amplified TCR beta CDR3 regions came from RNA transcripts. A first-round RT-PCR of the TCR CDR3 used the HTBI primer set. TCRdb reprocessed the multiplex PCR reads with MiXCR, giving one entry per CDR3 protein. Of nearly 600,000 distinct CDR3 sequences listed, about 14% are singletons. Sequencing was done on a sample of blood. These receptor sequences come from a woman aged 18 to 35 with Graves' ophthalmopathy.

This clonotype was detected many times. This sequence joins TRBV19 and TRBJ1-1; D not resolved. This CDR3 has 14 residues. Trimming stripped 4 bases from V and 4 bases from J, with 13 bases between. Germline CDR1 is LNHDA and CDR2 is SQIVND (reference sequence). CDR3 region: CASSSGPSSTEAFF. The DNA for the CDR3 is TGTGCCAGTAGTAGTGGGCCCTCGAGCACTGAAGCTTTCTTT.

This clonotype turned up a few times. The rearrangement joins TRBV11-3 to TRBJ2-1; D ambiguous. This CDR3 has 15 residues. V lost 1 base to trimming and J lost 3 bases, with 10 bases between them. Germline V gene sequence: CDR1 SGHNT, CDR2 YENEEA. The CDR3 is CASSLGNSHYNEQFF. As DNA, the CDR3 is TGTGCCAGCAGCTTAGGAAATTCTCACTACAATGAGCAGTTCTTC. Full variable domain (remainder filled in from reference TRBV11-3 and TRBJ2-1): EAGVVQSPRYKIIEKKQPVAFWCNPISGHNTLYWYLQNLGQGPELLIRYENEEAVDDSQLPKDRFSAERLKGVDSTLKIQPAELGDSAVYLCASSLGNSHYNEQFFGPGTRLTVL.

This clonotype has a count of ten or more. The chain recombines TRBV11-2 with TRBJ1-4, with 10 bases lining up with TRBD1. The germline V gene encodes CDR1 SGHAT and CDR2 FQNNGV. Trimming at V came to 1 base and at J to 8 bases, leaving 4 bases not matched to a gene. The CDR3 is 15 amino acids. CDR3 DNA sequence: TGTGCCAGCAGCTTAGGAGACAGGGGGCACGAAAAACTGTTTTTT. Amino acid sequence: CASSLGDRGHEKLFF.

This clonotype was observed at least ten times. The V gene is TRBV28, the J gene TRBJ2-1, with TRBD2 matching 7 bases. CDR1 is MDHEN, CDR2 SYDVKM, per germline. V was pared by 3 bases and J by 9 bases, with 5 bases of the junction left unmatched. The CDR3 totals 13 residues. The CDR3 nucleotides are TGTGCCAGCAGTTTCCGACTAGCTAGTGAGCAGTTCTTC. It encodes CASSFRLASEQFF. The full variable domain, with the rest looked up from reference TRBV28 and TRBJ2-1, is DVKVTQSSRYLVKRTGEKVFLECVQDMDHENMFWYRQDPGLGLRLIYFSYDVKMKEKGDIPEGYSVSREKKERFSLILESASTNQTSMYLCASSFRLASEQFFGPGTRLTVL.

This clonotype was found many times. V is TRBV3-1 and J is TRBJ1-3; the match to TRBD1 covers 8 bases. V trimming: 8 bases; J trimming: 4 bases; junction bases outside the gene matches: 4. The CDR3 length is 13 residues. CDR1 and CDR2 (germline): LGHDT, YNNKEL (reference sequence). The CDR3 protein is CASGTGSGNTIYF. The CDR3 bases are TGTGCCAGCGGGACAGGCAGCGGAAACACCATATATTTT.

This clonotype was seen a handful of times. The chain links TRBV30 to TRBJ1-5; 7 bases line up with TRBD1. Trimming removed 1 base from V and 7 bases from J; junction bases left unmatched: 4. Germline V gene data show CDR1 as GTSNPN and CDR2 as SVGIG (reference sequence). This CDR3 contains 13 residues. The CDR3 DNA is TGTGCCTGGAGTGACACAGGGGAACAGCCCCAGCATTTT. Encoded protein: CAWSDTGEQPQHF. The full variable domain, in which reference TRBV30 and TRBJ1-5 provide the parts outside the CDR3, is SQTIHQWPATLVQPVGSPLSLECTVEGTSNPNLYWYRQAAGRGLQLLFYSVGIGQISSEVPQNLSASRPQDRQFILSSKKLLLSDSGFYLCAWSDTGEQPQHFGDGTRLSIL.

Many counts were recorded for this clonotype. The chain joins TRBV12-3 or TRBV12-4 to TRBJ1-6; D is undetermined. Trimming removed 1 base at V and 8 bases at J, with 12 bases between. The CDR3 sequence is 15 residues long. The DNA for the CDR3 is TGTGCCAGCAGTTTAGATGGAGGGAAGCATTCACCCCTCCACTTT. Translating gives CASSLDGGKHSPLHF.

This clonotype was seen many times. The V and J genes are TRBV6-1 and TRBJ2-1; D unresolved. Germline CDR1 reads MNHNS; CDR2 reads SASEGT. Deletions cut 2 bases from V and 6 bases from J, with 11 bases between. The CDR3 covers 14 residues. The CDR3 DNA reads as TGTGCCAGCAGTGAATTGTGGGCCGGCAATGAGCAGTTCTTC. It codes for CASSELWAGNEQFF.

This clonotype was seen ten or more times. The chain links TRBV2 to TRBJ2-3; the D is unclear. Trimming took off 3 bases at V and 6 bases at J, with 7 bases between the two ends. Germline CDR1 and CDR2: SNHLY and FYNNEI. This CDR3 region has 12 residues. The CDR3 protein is CASSEGLDTQYF. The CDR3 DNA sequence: TGTGCCAGCAGTGAGGGTTTGGATACGCAGTATTTT.

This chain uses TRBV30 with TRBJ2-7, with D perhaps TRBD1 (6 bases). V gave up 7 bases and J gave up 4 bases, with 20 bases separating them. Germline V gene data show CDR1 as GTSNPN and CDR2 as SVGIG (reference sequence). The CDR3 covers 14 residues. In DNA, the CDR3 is TGTGCCTTTAACAGGGACCAAACCACTTACGAGCAGTACTTC. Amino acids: CAFNRDQTTYEQYF.

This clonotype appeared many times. In DNA, the CDR3 is TGTGCCTGGAGTGTCCTAGAAAAACTGTTTTTT. Translating it yields CAWSVLEKLFF. The chain has TRBV30 and TRBJ1-4; D is unresolved. This CDR3 has 11 amino acids. Germline assignment: CDR1 GTSNPN and CDR2 SVGIG (reference sequence). V dropped 0 bases and J dropped 8 bases, with 4 bases sitting between them. Using reference TRBV30 and TRBJ1-4 for the parts outside the CDR3, the full variable domain is SQTIHQWPATLVQPVGSPLSLECTVEGTSNPNLYWYRQAAGRGLQLLFYSVGIGQISSEVPQNLSASRPQDRQFILSSKKLLLSDSGFYLCAWSVLEKLFFGSGTQLSVL.

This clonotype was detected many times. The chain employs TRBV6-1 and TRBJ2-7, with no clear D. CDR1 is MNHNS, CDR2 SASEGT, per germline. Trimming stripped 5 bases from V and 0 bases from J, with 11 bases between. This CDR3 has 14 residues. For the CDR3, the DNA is TGTGCCAGCAGTTATCATCGTAGCTCCTACGAGCAGTACTTC. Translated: CASSYHRSSYEQYF.

CDR3 coding DNA: TGTGCCAGTAGTGCCGGAGGACAGGCAAACTATGGCTACACCTTC. Translating it yields CASSAGGQANYGYTF. The genes are TRBV19 and TRBJ1-2, with 7 bases lining up with TRBD1. This CDR3 has 15 amino acids. V shed 5 bases, J shed 2 bases, and the junction held 8 bases outside the gene matches. Germline V gene sequence: CDR1 LNHDA, CDR2 SQIVND (reference sequence).